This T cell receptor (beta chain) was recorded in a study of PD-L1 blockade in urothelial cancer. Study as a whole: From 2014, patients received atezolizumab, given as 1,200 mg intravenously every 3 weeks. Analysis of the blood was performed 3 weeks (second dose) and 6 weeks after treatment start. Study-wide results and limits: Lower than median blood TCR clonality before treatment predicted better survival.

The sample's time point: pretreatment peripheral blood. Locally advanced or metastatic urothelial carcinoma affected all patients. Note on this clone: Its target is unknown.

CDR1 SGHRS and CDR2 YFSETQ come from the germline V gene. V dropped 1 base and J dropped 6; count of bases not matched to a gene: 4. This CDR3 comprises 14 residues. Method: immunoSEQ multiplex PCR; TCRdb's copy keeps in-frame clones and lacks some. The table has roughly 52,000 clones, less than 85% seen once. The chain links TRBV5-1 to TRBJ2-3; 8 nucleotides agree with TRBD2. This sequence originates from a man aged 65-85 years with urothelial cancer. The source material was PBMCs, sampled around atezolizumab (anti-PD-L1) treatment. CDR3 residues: CASSLSGRGDTQYF. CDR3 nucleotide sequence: TGCGCCAGCAGCTTGAGCGGGAGAGGGGATACGCAGTATTTT.